This TCR beta chain was observed in a study of T-cell memory formation after mild COVID-19. Study summary: TCR clustering was largely donor specific. Study conclusions and caveats: Mainly CM and EM harbored the contracting CD4+ clones; mainly EMRA harbored the CD8+ ones.

This clonotype has more than one count but fewer than ten. Its antigen is still unknown. Constant-segment primers were used for 5'RACE, and the resulting TCR alpha and TCR beta cDNA libraries carried sample barcodes and UMIs. TCRdb ran MiXCR on the 5' RACE reads and lists one entry per CDR3 protein. The data show under 550,000 distinct CDR3 sequences, approximately 18% seen once. Germline V gene data show CDR1 as KGHSH and CDR2 as LQKENI. The CDR3 consists of 20 residues. Trimming cost V 0 bases and J 0 bases; bases outside gene matches: 9. The chain carries TRBV18 and TRBJ2-1, with 12 positions matching TRBD2. The receptor was derived from an adult woman who had mild COVID-19 (a few samples of this study predate the infection). Cell type and time point are not known. The sample taken for sequencing was PBMCs or a T cell subset sorted from them (not recorded which). The chain's CDR3 is CASSPPIALAGGSSYNEQFF. CDR3 nucleotides: TGTGCCAGCTCACCACCGATCGCACTAGCGGGGGGTAGCTCCTACAATGAGCAGTTCTTC.